Listed here are 21 T cell receptor beta chains from one sample, sequenced in a study of blood T cell repertoires in COVID-19. The repertoire was sequenced with immunoSEQ multiplex PCR; TCRdb's copy has only in-frame clones and lacks some. This table holds 280,000 or so clones, around 91% found once. The sequenced material came from peripheral blood. The receptors come from a woman aged 55-70 years with acute or convalescent COVID-19.

V and J are TRBV6-5 and TRBJ1-5, with D perhaps TRBD1 (5 bases). There are 16 residues in the CDR3. Trimming pared 1 base from V and 0 bases from J, leaving 10 bases between. Per the germline V gene, CDR1 is MNHEY and CDR2 is SVGAGI. The CDR3 DNA reads TGTGCCAGCAGTTACTGGGGCACCTTTAGCAATCAGCCCCAGCATTTT. Translated, it gives CASSYWGTFSNQPQHF.

V and J are TRBV6-2 or TRBV6-3 and TRBJ1-5; D gene uncertain. Germline-derived CDR1 and CDR2 are MNHEY and SVGEGT. V shed 5 bases and J shed 7 bases, with 12 bases lying between them. The CDR3 loop spans 13 amino acids. This chain's CDR3 is CASSTPPRQPQHF. For the CDR3, the DNA is TGTGCCAGCAGTACCCCTCCGAGGCAGCCCCAGCATTTT.

This clone was detected only a few times. This chain uses TRBV7-3 with TRBJ1-5; TRBD1 matches at 8 bases. The germline gives CDR1 SGHTA, CDR2 FQGTGA. The CDR3 length is 15 residues. V lost 5 bases, J lost 4 bases, and 7 bases stayed unmatched. The CDR3 loop is CASSPGQGKNQPQHF. CDR3 DNA: TGTGCCAGCAGCCCCGGACAGGGTAAAAATCAGCCCCAGCATTTT.

In this sample, this clone turned up once. V is TRBV18 and J is TRBJ1-5; D unclear. This CDR3 region has 19 residues. V lost 2 bases to trimming and J lost 3 bases, with 23 bases between them. Germline V CDR1 and CDR2: KGHSH, LQKENI. CDR3 region: CASSPSASGMGGNNQPQHF. The CDR3 DNA is TGTGCCAGCTCACCATCGGCATCGGGAATGGGTGGAAACAATCAGCCCCAGCATTTT.

CDR3 in amino acids: CASRKGPGQGDVNEQYF. The DNA for the CDR3 is TGTGCCAGTAGGAAGGGACCGGGACAGGGGGATGTCAACGAGCAGTACTTC. This chain uses TRBV19 with TRBJ2-7; the match to TRBD1 covers 11 bases. V lost 6 bases and J lost 5; bases outside the gene matches: 15. Germline V gene lookup returns CDR1 LNHDA and CDR2 SQIVND (reference sequence). The CDR3 has 17 amino acids.

The rearrangement links TRBV14 to TRBJ2-5; 8 nucleotides match TRBD2. Trimming cost V 4 bases and J 1 base; bases outside gene matches: 11. Germline CDR1 reads SGHDN; CDR2 reads FVKESK. The length of the CDR3 is 17 residues. CDR3 DNA: TGTGCCAGCAGCCTCCCCCCGGCACTAGCGGTCCAAGAGACCCAGTACTTC. Encoded protein: CASSLPPALAVQETQYF.

This chain links TRBV5-5 with TRBJ1-1; 7 bases are shared with TRBD1. The CDR3 sequence is 15 residues long. The germline V gene encodes CDR1 SGHKS and CDR2 YYEKEE (reference sequence). Unmatched junction bases numbered 10, after V lost 4 bases and J lost 4 bases. The DNA for the CDR3 is TGTGCCAGCAGCCCTGGGTCGACAGGGAGCACTGAAGCTTTCTTT. It specifies CASSPGSTGSTEAFF.

The chain couples TRBV9 to TRBJ1-1; 7 bases are a match to TRBD1. Trimming cost V 2 bases and J 0 bases; bases outside gene matches: 1. The CDR3 consists of 14 residues. The germline V gene encodes CDR1 SGDLS and CDR2 YYNGEE. CDR3 bases: TGTGCCAGCAGCGTCGGACAGGTGAACACTGAAGCTTTCTTT. Residues: CASSVGQVNTEAFF.

The gene calls are TRBV10-3 and TRBJ1-1; TRBD1 matches 8 bases. Germline-derived CDR1 and CDR2 are ENHRY and SYGVKD. The length of the CDR3 is 12 residues. J lost 11 bases, V lost 7 bases, and 9 bases had no gene match. The CDR3, as DNA: TGTGCCATCAACACACAGGGGGGTCCGGCTTTCTTT. Translated, it gives CAINTQGGPAFF.

J is TRBJ1-1 and V is TRBV6-5; D is perhaps TRBD1 (5 bases). CDR3 length: 15 residues. Trimming removed 2 bases from V and 5 bases from J, with 15 bases in between. Germline values: CDR1 MNHEY, CDR2 SVGAGI. CDR3: CASSYRFFGATEAFF. Here the CDR3 DNA reads TGTGCCAGCAGTTACCGATTCTTTGGGGCTACTGAAGCTTTCTTT.

The gene calls are TRBV4-1 and TRBJ1-5; a possible D gene is TRBD1 (5 bases). V shed 1 base and J shed 0 bases, with 10 bases lying between them. The CDR3 contains 16 residues. CDR1 and CDR2 (germline): MGHRA, YSYEKL. The CDR3 loop reads CASSQGRGGSNQPQHF. Here the CDR3 DNA reads TGCGCCAGCAGCCAAGGTCGGGGGGGTAGCAATCAGCCCCAGCATTTT.

In this sample, this clone turned up a few times. The J gene is TRBJ2-1, the V gene TRBV2; 11 bases align to TRBD2. This CDR3 has 15 amino acids. V shed 6 bases, J shed 4 bases, and the junction held 5 bases outside the gene matches. Looked up from germline, CDR1 is SNHLY and CDR2 is FYNNEI. CDR3 sequence: CASRELAGGYNEQFF. CDR3 coding DNA: TGTGCCAGCAGGGAGCTAGCGGGGGGTTACAATGAGCAGTTCTTC.

V usage is TRBV14 and J usage is TRBJ2-3; 9 nucleotides line up with TRBD1. The CDR3 length is 16 residues. The junction had 2 bases not matched to a gene; V was cut back by 1 base and J by 0 bases. Germline loops: CDR1 SGHDN, CDR2 FVKESK. The CDR3 here is CASSQGTGVSTDTQYF. The CDR3 DNA is TGTGCCAGCAGCCAAGGGACAGGGGTTAGCACAGATACGCAGTATTTT.

This clone was seen only a few times. J is TRBJ2-7 and V is TRBV29-1; 13 bases line up with TRBD2. The CDR3 length is 14 residues. V lost 7 bases, J lost 2 bases, and 5 bases stayed unmatched. Per germline, CDR1 SQVTM and CDR2 ANQGSEA. The CDR3, as DNA: TGCAGCGCAAGGACTAGCGGGAGAACCTACGAGCAGTACTTC. Translation: CSARTSGRTYEQYF.

The V call is TRBV9, the J call TRBJ2-3; D remains unclear. From germline, CDR1 is SGDLS and CDR2 YYNGEE. CDR3 size: 17 residues. The V end was cut by 4 bases, the J end by 3 bases, with 21 bases between. This CDR3 reads CASSPSSVEFGTDTQYF. CDR3 in DNA: TGTGCCAGCAGCCCCTCGTCGGTTGAATTCGGTACAGATACGCAGTATTTT. Variable domain in full (rest from reference TRBV9 and TRBJ2-3): DSGVTQTPKHLITATGQRVTLRCSPRSGDLSVYWYQQSLDQGLQFLIQYYNGEERAKGNILERFSAQQFPDLHSELNLSSLELGDSALYFCASSPSSVEFGTDTQYFGPGTRLTVL.

About this clone: One end of the junction varies from germline; a read error may be responsible. This sequence joins TRBV7-8 and TRBJ2-3; 9 bases line up with TRBD2. Germline CDR1 and CDR2: SGHVS and FQNEAQ. The CDR3 totals 18 residues. Written as DNA, the CDR3 is TGTGCCAGCAACTTAATGGGACTAGCAGTAGCTAGCACAGATACGCAGTATTTT. It yields the protein CASNLMGLAVASTDTQYF.

The V call is TRBV6-1, the J call TRBJ1-4; the match to TRBD1 covers 7 bases. The CDR3 sequence is 17 residues long. Germline V lookup: CDR1 MNHNS, CDR2 SASEGT. With V trimmed by 1 base and J by 8 bases, 13 bases remained unmatched. The CDR3 bases are TGTGCCAGCAGTGAAGTTGGACAGGTCGCGGGTGGCGAAAAACTGTTTTTT. Translation: CASSEVGQVAGGEKLFF.

V is TRBV19 and J is TRBJ1-3; 9 positions match TRBD1. The CDR3 contains 15 residues. Germline-derived CDR1 and CDR2 are LNHDA and SQIVND (reference sequence). V shed 4 bases, J shed 8 bases, and the junction held 9 bases outside the gene matches. The CDR3 reads CASSRGQGNLDTIYF. The DNA of the CDR3 is TGTGCCAGTAGTAGAGGACAGGGGAACCTGGACACCATATATTTT. The full variable domain, its missing parts supplied by reference TRBV19 and TRBJ1-3, is DGGITQSPKYLFRKEGQNVTLSCEQNLNHDAMYWYRQDPGQGLRLIYYSQIVNDFQKGDIAEGYSVSREKKESFPLTVTSAQKNPTAFYLCASSRGQGNLDTIYFGEGSWLTVV.

The V gene is TRBV6-5, the J gene TRBJ1-1; no reliable D call. With 7 bases removed from V and 6 bases from J, the gap between germline ends came to 12 bases. Germline V CDR1 and CDR2: MNHEY, SVGAGI. The CDR3 contains 12 residues. CDR3 coding DNA: TGTGCCAGCATCTCCGGCGGCGCTGAAGCTTTCTTT. Its protein product is CASISGGAEAFF.

This sequence joins TRBV7-3 and TRBJ2-1; TRBD2 aligns across 11 bases. Germline V lookup: CDR1 SGHTA, CDR2 FQGTGA. Losses at the gene ends were 5 bases for V and 7 bases for J; bases not matched to a gene: 7. The CDR3 sequence is 15 residues long. As DNA, the CDR3 is TGTGCCAGCAGCACTCAACTAGCGGGAGCTAATGAGCAGTTCTTC. Protein sequence: CASSTQLAGANEQFF.

This chain connects TRBV9 to TRBJ2-7; the D is unclear. V was trimmed by 4 bases and J by 0 bases, leaving 11 bases between them. The length of the CDR3 is 14 residues. CDR1 and CDR2 (germline): SGDLS, YYNGEE. CDR3 sequence (DNA): TGTGCCAGCAGCCGACAACAAAGCTCCTACGAGCAGTACTTC. It translates to CASSRQQSSYEQYF.